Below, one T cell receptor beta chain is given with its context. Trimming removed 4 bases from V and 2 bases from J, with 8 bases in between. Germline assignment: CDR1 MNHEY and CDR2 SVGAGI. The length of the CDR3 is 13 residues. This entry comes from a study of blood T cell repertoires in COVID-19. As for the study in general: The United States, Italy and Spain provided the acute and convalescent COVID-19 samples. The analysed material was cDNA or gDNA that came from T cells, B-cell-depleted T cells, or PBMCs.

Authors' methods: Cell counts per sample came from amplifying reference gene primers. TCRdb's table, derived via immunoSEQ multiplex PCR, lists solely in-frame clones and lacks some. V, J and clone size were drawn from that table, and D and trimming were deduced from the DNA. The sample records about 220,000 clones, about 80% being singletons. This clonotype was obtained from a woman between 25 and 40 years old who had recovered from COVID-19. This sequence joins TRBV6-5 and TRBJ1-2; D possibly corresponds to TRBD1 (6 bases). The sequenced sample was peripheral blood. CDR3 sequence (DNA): TGTGCCAGCAGTTTTCAGGGGAACTATGGCTACACCTTC. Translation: CASSFQGNYGYTF.